This TCR beta chain was sequenced for a study of regulatory T cells in long-lasting Graves disease. Study-wide context: Persistent cases were those of Graves' disease that involved over 5 years of antithyroid drugs with positive TSH receptor antibodies.

This clonotype was observed a handful of times. Antigen: not known. Germline V lookup: CDR1 SGHRS, CDR2 YFSETQ. Trimming stripped 4 bases from V and 1 base from J, with 8 bases between. This CDR3 region has 13 residues. Through Arm-PCR of CDR3 regions and iRepertoire HTBI primers, TCR beta libraries were built. From the multiplex PCR reads, TCRdb called clonotypes with MiXCR, one entry per CDR3 protein. The sample shows about 660,000 distinct CDR3 sequences, around 32% of them seen only once. The time point was: persistent/refractory GD, antithyroid drugs over 5 years with positive TRAb. From RNA extracted from PBMCs, the TCR library was made. Study-level findings and limits: Graves' patients with persistent disease showed TCR diversity lower than patients newly diagnosed. The number of shared public clonotypes was higher in persistent patients (approximately 2,600) than new patients (about 910).

This chain uses TRBV5-1 with TRBJ1-1; D gene ambiguous. The origin of this receptor is a female donor with Graves disease. The sample was peripheral blood mononuclear cells (PBMCs), taken when the disease was refractory, from a patient treated with antithyroid drugs. The CDR3 DNA reads as TGCGCCAGCAGCGACGTACCGAACACTGAAGCTTTCTTT. Protein: CASSDVPNTEAFF.